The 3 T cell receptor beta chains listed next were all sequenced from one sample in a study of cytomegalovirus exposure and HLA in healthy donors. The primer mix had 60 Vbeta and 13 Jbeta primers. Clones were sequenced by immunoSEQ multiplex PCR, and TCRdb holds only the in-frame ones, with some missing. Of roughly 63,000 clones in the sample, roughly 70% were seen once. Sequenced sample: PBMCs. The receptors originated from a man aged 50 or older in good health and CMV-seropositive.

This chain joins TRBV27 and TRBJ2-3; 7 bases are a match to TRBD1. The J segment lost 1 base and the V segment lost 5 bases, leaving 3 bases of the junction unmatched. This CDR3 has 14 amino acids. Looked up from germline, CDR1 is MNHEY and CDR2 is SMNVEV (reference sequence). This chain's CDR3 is CASSPGQGTDTQYF. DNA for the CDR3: TGTGCCAGCAGTCCAGGACAGGGCACAGATACGCAGTATTTT.

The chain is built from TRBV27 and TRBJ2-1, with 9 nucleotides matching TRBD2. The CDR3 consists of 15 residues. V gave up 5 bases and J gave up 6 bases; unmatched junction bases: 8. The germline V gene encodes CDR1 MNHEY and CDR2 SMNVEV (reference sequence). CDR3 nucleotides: TGTGCCAGCAGTCCCCTGGCGGGAGGGGGCAATGAGCAGTTCTTC. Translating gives CASSPLAGGGNEQFF.

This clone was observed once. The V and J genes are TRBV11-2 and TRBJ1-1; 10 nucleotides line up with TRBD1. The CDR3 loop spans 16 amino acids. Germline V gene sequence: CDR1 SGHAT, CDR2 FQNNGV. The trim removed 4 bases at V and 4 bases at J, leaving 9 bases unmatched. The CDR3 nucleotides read TGTGCCAGCAGCTCGACGCTAGGACAGGGGGGCACTGAAGCTTTCTTT. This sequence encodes CASSSTLGQGGTEAFF.